This T cell receptor beta chain was identified during a study of T cell repertoires in cytomegalovirus infection. Study results and limitations: Across the ex vivo response, the dominant clonotypes were HLA-C-restricted CMV-specific TCR beta clonotypes.

Remarks on this clonotype: Its specificity is unknown.

Per the germline V gene, CDR1 is LNHDA and CDR2 is SQIVND (reference sequence). The CDR3 is 16 residues long. After removal of 3 bases from V and 5 bases from J, the junction contained 12 bases not matched to a gene. TCRdb analysed the reads with MiXCR anew, one entry per CDR3 protein. Here the sample spans some 280,000 distinct CDR3 sequences, around 13% being singletons. Source material: PBMCs. The chain links TRBV19 to TRBJ1-1, with 7 bases identical to TRBD1. The receptor comes from a human donor in good health (CMV status not recorded). Some clones in this sample may be carry-over from other donors' samples. The CDR3 here is CASSIPQRQGGTEAFF. The CDR3 nucleotides read TGTGCCAGTAGTATTCCCCAGCGACAGGGAGGGACTGAAGCTTTCTTT. Full variable domain (missing parts from reference TRBV19 and TRBJ1-1): DGGITQSPKYLFRKEGQNVTLSCEQNLNHDAMYWYRQDPGQGLRLIYYSQIVNDFQKGDIAEGYSVSREKKESFPLTVTSAQKNPTAFYLCASSIPQRQGGTEAFFGQGTRLTVV.